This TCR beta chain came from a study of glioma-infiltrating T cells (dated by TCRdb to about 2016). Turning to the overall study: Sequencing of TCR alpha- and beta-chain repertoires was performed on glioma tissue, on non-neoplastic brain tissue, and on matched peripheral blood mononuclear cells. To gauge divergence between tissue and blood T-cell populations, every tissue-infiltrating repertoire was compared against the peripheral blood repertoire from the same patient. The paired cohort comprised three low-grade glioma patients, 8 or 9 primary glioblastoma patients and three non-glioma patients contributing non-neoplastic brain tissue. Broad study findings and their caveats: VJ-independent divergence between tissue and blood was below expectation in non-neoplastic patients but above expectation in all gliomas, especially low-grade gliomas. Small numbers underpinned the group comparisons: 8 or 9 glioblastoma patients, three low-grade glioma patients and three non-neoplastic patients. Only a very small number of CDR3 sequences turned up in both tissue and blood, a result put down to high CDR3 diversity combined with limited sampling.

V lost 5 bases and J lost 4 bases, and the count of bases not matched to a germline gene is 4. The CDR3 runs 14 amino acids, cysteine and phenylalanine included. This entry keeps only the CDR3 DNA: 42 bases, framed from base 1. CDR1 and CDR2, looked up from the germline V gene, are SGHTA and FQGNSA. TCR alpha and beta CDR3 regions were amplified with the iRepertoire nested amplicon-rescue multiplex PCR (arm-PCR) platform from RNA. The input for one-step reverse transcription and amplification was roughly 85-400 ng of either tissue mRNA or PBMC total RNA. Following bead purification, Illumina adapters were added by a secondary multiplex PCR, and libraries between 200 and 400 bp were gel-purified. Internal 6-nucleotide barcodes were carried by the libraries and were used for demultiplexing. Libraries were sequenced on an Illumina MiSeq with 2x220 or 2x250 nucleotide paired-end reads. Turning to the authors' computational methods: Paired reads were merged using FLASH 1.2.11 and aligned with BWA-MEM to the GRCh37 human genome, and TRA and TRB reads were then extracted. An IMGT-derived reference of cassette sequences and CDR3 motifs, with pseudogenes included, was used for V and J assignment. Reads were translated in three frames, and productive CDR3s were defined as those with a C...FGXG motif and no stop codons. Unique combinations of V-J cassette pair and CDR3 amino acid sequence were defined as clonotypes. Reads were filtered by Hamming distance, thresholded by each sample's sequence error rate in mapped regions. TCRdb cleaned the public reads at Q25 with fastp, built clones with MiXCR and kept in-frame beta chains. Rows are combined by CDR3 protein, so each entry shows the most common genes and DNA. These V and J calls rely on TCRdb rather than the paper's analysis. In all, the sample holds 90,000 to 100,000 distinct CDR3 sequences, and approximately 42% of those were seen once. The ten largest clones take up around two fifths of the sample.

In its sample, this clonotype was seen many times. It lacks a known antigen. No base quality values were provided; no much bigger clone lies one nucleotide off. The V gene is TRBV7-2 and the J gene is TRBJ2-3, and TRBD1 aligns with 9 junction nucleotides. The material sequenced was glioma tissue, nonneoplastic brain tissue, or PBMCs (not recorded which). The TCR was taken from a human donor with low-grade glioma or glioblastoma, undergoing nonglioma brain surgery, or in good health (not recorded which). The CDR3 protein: CASSTGQGPDTQYF. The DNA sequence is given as TGTGCCAGCAGCACGGGACAGGGACCAGATACGCAGTATTTT.